Below are 11 T cell receptor beta chains sequenced from a single sample in a study of chemoradiotherapy in HPV16-positive cancers (dated by TCRdb to the early 2020s). Libraries came from the immunoSEQ multiplex PCR assay. TCRdb retrieved this table from immuneACCESS and kept in-frame rearrangements only. Not all clones are present; in checked studies, unresolved V genes account for under half, and no reason is known for the remainder. This sample gives 15,000 to 20,000 clones in total; around four fifths of them show up just once. The ten largest clones add up to 1.3% of the sample. The specimen was collected from a patient who underwent chemoradiotherapy. These receptors were obtained from a human donor with HPV-associated anogenital cancer.

The rearrangement uses TRBV9 and TRBJ2-5, with D uncertain. Germline CDR1 and CDR2: SGDLS and YYNGEE. Trimming took 2 bases from V and 0 from J, leaving 11 bases between them. The CDR3 covers 15 residues. CDR3 DNA: TGTGCCAGCAGCGTTGGTATAACTAACCAAGAGACCCAGTACTTC. This translates into CASSVGITNQETQYF.

This clone occurred once. The chain is built from TRBV7-2 and TRBJ2-1; 7 bases match TRBD2. Trimming took 7 bases from V and 5 from J; bases not matched to a gene: 8. CDR1 and CDR2 (germline): SGHTA, FQGNSA. This CDR3 region has 14 residues. The CDR3 reads CASTLAVPNNEQFF. Here the CDR3 DNA reads TGTGCCAGCACCCTAGCGGTCCCTAACAATGAGCAGTTCTTC.

The rearrangement uses TRBV4-3 and TRBJ1-5; the D is unclear. V shed 4 bases and J shed 3 bases, with 10 bases lying between them. Germline loops: CDR1 LGHNA, CDR2 YSLEER. There are 14 residues in the CDR3. The CDR3 DNA sequence: TGCGCCAGCAGCCCCTCGGGGTACAATCAGCCCCAGCATTTT. Encoded protein: CASSPSGYNQPQHF.

The rearrangement links TRBV5-5 to TRBJ2-1; 10 bases are shared with TRBD1. The CDR3 is made up of 14 amino acids. After removal of 3 bases from V and 6 bases from J, the junction contained 3 bases not matched to a gene. Germline V gene lookup returns CDR1 SGHKS and CDR2 YYEKEE (reference sequence). The CDR3 DNA reads TGTGCCAGCAGCTCGGGACAGGGGAGCAATGAGCAGTTCTTC. Translation gives CASSSGQGSNEQFF.

J is TRBJ2-2 and V is TRBV5-1; tentatively, D is TRBD1 or TRBD2 (5 bases each). V was shortened by 0 bases and J by 1 base, with 7 bases between the two germline ends. Germline CDR1 SGHRS, CDR2 YFSETQ. The CDR3 has 15 amino acids. The DNA of the CDR3 is TGCGCCAGCAGCTTGGGGGGACGGAACACCGGGGAGCTGTTTTTT. Translation gives CASSLGGRNTGELFF.

The rearrangement uses TRBV4-1 and TRBJ2-1, with 10 bases fitting TRBD2. This CDR3 comprises 18 residues. V was clipped by 0 bases and J by 8 bases; unmatched bases: 13. Germline V gene lookup returns CDR1 MGHRA and CDR2 YSYEKL. Here the CDR3 reads CASSQDPERGGLMDEQFF. The CDR3 region has the DNA TGCGCCAGCAGCCAAGATCCGGAGCGGGGGGGCCTTATGGATGAGCAGTTCTTC.

This chain connects TRBV6-1 to TRBJ1-6, with D unresolved. V was cut by 3 bases and J by 8 bases, with 17 bases left in between. CDR1 is MNHNS, CDR2 SASEGT, per germline. The CDR3 spans 16 residues. CDR3 in amino acids: CASSDIGLGNYSPLHF. DNA for the CDR3: TGTGCCAGCAGTGACATCGGACTGGGGAATTATTCACCCCTCCACTTT.

A single count supports this clone. This chain connects TRBV7-9 to TRBJ2-7; the D is unclear. The CDR3 totals 14 residues. The V and J ends lost 5 bases and 1 base respectively, with 12 bases between them. CDR1 and CDR2 (germline): SEHNR, FQNEAQ (reference sequence). The CDR3 loop reads CASSLRTDSYEQYF. The CDR3 bases are TGTGCCAGCAGCCTGAGGACGGATTCCTACGAGCAGTACTTC. The full variable domain, completed using reference TRBV7-9 and TRBJ2-7, is DTGVSQNPRHKITKRGQNVTFRCDPISEHNRLYWYRQTLGQGPEFLTYFQNEAQLEKSRLLSDRFSAERPKGSFSTLEIQRTEQGDSAMYLCASSLRTDSYEQYFGPGTRLTVT.

The chain has TRBV11-3 and TRBJ2-3, with D possibly TRBD2 on 5 matching bases. The CDR3 totals 15 residues. CDR1 is SGHNT, CDR2 YENEEA, per germline. Deletions cut 1 base from V and 0 bases from J, with 8 bases between. In nucleotides, the CDR3 is TGTGCCAGCAGCTTAGGGAGGACTAGCACAGATACGCAGTATTTT. This codes for CASSLGRTSTDTQYF. Complete variable domain (other parts from reference TRBV11-3 and TRBJ2-3): EAGVVQSPRYKIIEKKQPVAFWCNPISGHNTLYWYLQNLGQGPELLIRYENEEAVDDSQLPKDRFSAERLKGVDSTLKIQPAELGDSAVYLCASSLGRTSTDTQYFGPGTRLTVL.

The gene calls are TRBV13 and TRBJ2-2; 10 bases match TRBD2. V lost 8 bases and J lost 6; bases outside the gene matches: 12. The length of the CDR3 is 16 residues. Germline V gene lookup returns CDR1 PRHDT and CDR2 FYEKMQ (reference sequence). The CDR3 DNA is TGTGCCAGCCTATCCTCTAGCGGGGGCCCGCCCGGGGAGCTGTTTTTT. Amino acids: CASLSSSGGPPGELFF.

The chain recombines TRBV4-3 with TRBJ1-4; D is undetermined. The V gene lost 5 bases and the J gene lost 0 bases, with 7 bases spanning the gap. CDR1 is LGHNA, CDR2 YSLEER, per germline. CDR3 length equals 14 residues. The DNA of the CDR3 is TGCGCCAGCAGCGAACTAGCAACTAATGAAAAACTGTTTTTT. Protein sequence: CASSELATNEKLFF.